This T cell receptor beta chain was obtained from a study of naive and memory T cell subsets. Findings and limits, study-wide: Naive repertoires, especially CD8, held a few larger clonotypes, possibly memory cells re-expressing CD45RA. Clonotypes are single alpha or beta chains, not paired receptors.

This clonotype was detected only a few times. The antigen is not known. CDR1 and CDR2 from the germline V gene are LGHNA and YSLEER. The CDR3 is 17 residues long. The V gene lost 1 base and the J gene lost 3 bases, with 16 bases spanning the gap. Both TRBC1 and TRBC2 were covered by a beta constant-region primer of two equimolar oligonucleotides. Nested alpha and beta constant-region primers with the SP2 primer drove four PCR rounds on ligated cDNA. One entry per CDR3 protein, called by TCRdb with MiXCR from the UMI-ligation and nested PCR reads. The table shows approximately 140,000 distinct CDR3 sequences, with roughly 22% occurring only once.

Input material: naive CD4+ T cells from blood. J is TRBJ2-1 and V is TRBV4-3; a possible D gene is TRBD2 (5 bases). This sequence originates from a human donor in good health. In nucleotides, the CDR3 is TGCGCCAGCAGCCAAGTTTTTCAGGCCGAGGGCTACAATGAGCAGTTCTTC. It is translated as CASSQVFQAEGYNEQFF.